These T cell receptor beta chains were read from a single sample in a study of blood T cell repertoires in COVID-19. The method was immunoSEQ multiplex PCR; TCRdb's version includes in-frame clones alone and lacks a portion of them. The sample shows a few hundred thousand clones, 88% of them seen only once. The source material was PBMCs or T cells enriched from blood (not recorded which). The receptor set was obtained from a woman aged 55-69 years in a cohort exposed to, infected with or recovered from COVID-19 (not recorded which). CDR3s include the opening cysteine and the closing phenylalanine or tryptophan. The D gene is left open where the match is weak. Size tells how often a clone was seen (once, few, many) or the class of an expanded clone, and some rows leave it out.

j_call cdr3_length v_call clone_size d_call cdr3_aa cdr3_nt
TRBJ2-7 14 TRBV6-5 few . CASTRGSGYNEQYF TGTGCCAGCACCAGGGGTAGCGGGTATAACGAGCAGTACTTC
TRBJ1-1 14 TRBV27 . . CASSPGPGSTEAFF TGTGCCAGCAGCCCCGGGCCTGGGAGCACTGAAGCTTTCTTT
TRBJ1-2 12 TRBV7-9 few . CASSLGQRGYTF TGTGCCAGCAGCTTAGGCCAGCGGGGCTACACCTTC
TRBJ1-1 16 TRBV10-3 . TRBD1 CAISASPGTGNTEAFF TGTGCCATCAGTGCAAGCCCCGGGACAGGGAACACTGAAGCTTTCTTT
TRBJ2-5 12 TRBV3-1/TRBV3-2 once . CASSPLRETQYF TGTGCCAGCAGCCCGTTGAGGGAGACCCAGTACTTC
TRBJ2-4 15 TRBV19 once TRBD2 CASSDGLAGRYIQYF TGTGCCAGTAGTGATGGACTAGCGGGAAGATACATTCAGTACTTC
TRBJ2-7 13 TRBV6-5 . . CASSRLGQYEQYF TGTGCCAGCAGCCGACTAGGGCAATACGAGCAGTACTTC
TRBJ2-5 15 TRBV7-2 . TRBD1 CASSRTGDLRETQYF TGTGCCAGCAGTCGGACAGGGGATTTGAGAGAGACCCAGTACTTC
TRBJ2-2 15 TRBV5-1 . . CASSPGDWATGELFF TGCGCCAGCAGCCCAGGGGATTGGGCCACCGGGGAGCTGTTTTTT
TRBJ2-7 15 TRBV6-2/TRBV6-3 few . CASSYNPGGPVEQYF TGTGCCAGCAGTTACAATCCAGGGGGGCCTGTCGAGCAGTACTTC
TRBJ1-5 14 TRBV28 . TRBD1 CASTLDRVEATQHF TGTGCCAGCACCCTGGACAGGGTTGAAGCTACGCAGCATTTT
TRBJ1-4 14 TRBV19 . TRBD1 CASTTGQPNEKLFF TGTGCCAGTACAACGGGACAGCCCAATGAAAAACTGTTTTTT
TRBJ1-2 14 TRBV11-2 . . CASSLDGGSYGYTF TGTGCCAGCAGCTTAGACGGCGGAAGCTATGGCTACACCTTC
TRBJ1-6 15 TRBV10-3 . TRBD1 CAISTGEGSNSPLHF TGTGCCATCAGTACAGGGGAAGGAAGTAATTCACCCCTCCACTTT
TRBJ2-2 15 TRBV5-4 . TRBD1 CASSHSDRVAGELFF TGTGCCAGCAGCCACTCGGACAGGGTTGCCGGGGAGCTGTTTTTT
TRBJ2-7 15 TRBV21-1 . . CASSRLLADNYEQYF TGTGCCAGCAGCAGGCTGTTGGCGGACAACTACGAGCAGTACTTC
TRBJ1-3 15 TRBV5-1 . . CASSLGVNSGNTIYF TGCGCCAGCAGCTTGGGAGTCAACTCTGGAAACACCATATATTTT
TRBJ1-3 13 TRBV2 . . CASSGGSRNTIYF TGTGCCAGCAGTGGGGGCAGTCGAAACACCATATATTTT
TRBJ1-2 14 TRBV29-1 . TRBD1 CSAEKGQEGYGYTF TGCAGCGCCGAGAAAGGACAGGAAGGATATGGCTACACCTTC
TRBJ2-2 16 TRBV6-6 . TRBD1 CASSRRDRANTGELFF TGTGCCAGCAGCCGCCGGGACAGGGCGAACACCGGGGAGCTGTTTTTT
TRBJ2-3 19 TRBV27 . TRBD1 CASKTTNPGTGVRTDTQYF TGTGCCAGCAAAACTACTAATCCCGGGACAGGAGTCCGCACAGATACGCAGTATTTT
TRBJ2-1 10 TRBV6-5 . . CASRRDEQFF TGTGCCAGCAGGAGAGATGAGCAGTTCTTC
TRBJ1-1 13 TRBV5-6 . . CASSNRKNTEAFF TGTGCCAGCAGCAATAGAAAGAACACTGAAGCTTTCTTT
TRBJ2-3 15 TRBV9 . . CASSFDRIPSDTQYF TGTGCCAGCAGCTTTGACAGGATCCCTTCCGATACGCAGTATTTT
TRBJ2-1 16 TRBV7-3 few TRBD2 CASSPQGTRRYNEQFF TGTGCCAGCAGCCCTCAGGGGACTAGAAGATACAATGAGCAGTTCTTC
TRBJ2-1 13 TRBV7-2 . . CATRAGPYNEQFF TGTGCAACTCGGGCGGGACCGTACAATGAGCAGTTCTTC
TRBJ2-7 17 TRBV7-9 . TRBD1 CASSARQGKGRIYEQYF TGTGCCAGCAGCGCCCGACAGGGGAAGGGAAGGATCTACGAGCAGTACTTC
TRBJ2-2 12 TRBV28 . . CASTRNTGELFF TGTGCCAGCACGAGGAACACCGGGGAGCTGTTTTTT